A selection of T cell receptor beta chains follows, all from one sample in a study of T-cell reconstitution after alpha-beta-depleted transplantation in children. In TCRdb, the PCR reads were re-called with MiXCR into one record per CDR3 protein. The sample shows some 72,000 distinct CDR3 sequences, approximately 7.4% of them seen only once. The material was PBMCs from the stem cell graft donor, obtained from the stem cell graft. The receptor source for this set is a human donor who donated a stem cell graft to a child with acute lymphoblastic leukemia. Each CDR3 is given with its conserved first and last residue. The order of the fields is D gene, V gene, J gene, CDR3 length, clone size, CDR3 protein, CDR3 DNA. The D gene is left open where the match is weak. Size values are once, few and many counts, or a class for expanded clones, and some rows have none.

NA,TRBV19,TRBJ1-4,14,many,CASNQGTVNEKLFF,TGTGCCAGTAACCAAGGGACGGTCAATGAAAAACTGTTTTTT
NA,TRBV5-1,TRBJ2-2,14,many,CASSFYPNTGELFF,TGCGCCAGCAGCTTTTACCCGAACACCGGGGAGCTGTTTTTT
TRBD2,TRBV7-2,TRBJ2-5,14,many,CASRRAGVQETQYF,TGTGCCAGCAGGAGGGCGGGGGTACAAGAGACCCAGTACTTC
NA,TRBV20-1,TRBJ2-1,14,many,CSARDYPLGNEQFF,TGCAGTGCTAGGGACTACCCGTTAGGGAATGAGCAGTTCTTC
TRBD1,TRBV18,TRBJ1-1,11,NA,CASSPRGQAFF,TGTGCCAGCTCACCAAGGGGGCAAGCTTTCTTT
NA,TRBV4-3,TRBJ2-7,16,many,CASSQDPGWVPYEQYF,TGCGCCAGCAGCCAAGATCCAGGGTGGGTTCCCTACGAGCAGTACTTC
NA,TRBV7-2,TRBJ2-7,12,many,CASSPLLIEQYF,TGTGCCAGCAGCCCCCTCTTAATCGAGCAGTACTTC
NA,TRBV27,TRBJ2-3,12,many,CASSHRSDTQYF,TGTGCCAGCAGCCATAGATCGGATACGCAGTATTTT
TRBD1,TRBV27,TRBJ1-6,15,many,CASSFGQGGFSPLHF,TGTGCCAGCAGTTTTGGCCAGGGGGGGTTCTCACCCCTCCACTTT
TRBD2,TRBV13,TRBJ2-5,15,NA,CASSMVLAGAETQYF,TGTGCCAGCAGCATGGTACTAGCGGGAGCCGAGACCCAGTACTTC
TRBD2,TRBV11-2,TRBJ2-1,15,NA,CASTPAGGAVNEQFF,TGTGCCAGCACTCCCGCGGGGGGGGCTGTCAATGAGCAGTTCTTC
NA,TRBV28,TRBJ1-5,14,few,CASTGQGSNQPQHF,TGTGCCAGCACCGGGCAGGGTTCCAATCAGCCCCAGCATTTT
NA,TRBV29-1,TRBJ2-5,15,many,CSVEDDISAGWTQYF,TGCAGCGTTGAAGATGACATAAGTGCAGGGTGGACCCAGTACTTC
NA,TRBV5-5,TRBJ1-5,14,many,CASSLLIPDQPQHF,TGTGCCAGCAGCTTGTTAATTCCGGATCAGCCCCAGCATTTT
NA,TRBV5-6,TRBJ1-5,14,NA,CASSSGVGTRPQHF,TGTGCCAGCAGTTCGGGGGTGGGAACCAGGCCCCAGCATTTT
NA,TRBV7-2,TRBJ2-3,13,many,CASSLTPTDTQYF,TGTGCCAGCAGCTTGACACCTACAGATACGCAGTATTTT
NA,TRBV3-2,TRBJ2-1,17,NA,CASSKELAGSSYNEQFF,TGTGCCTCCTCCAAAGAACTAGCGGGGAGCTCCTACAATGAGCAGTTCTTC
NA,TRBV3-1,TRBJ2-7,13,few,CASSQDPSYEQYF,TGTGCCAGCAGCCAAGATCCGAGCTACGAGCAGTACTTC
NA,TRBV5-1,TRBJ2-7,14,many,CASSLGRGGYEQYF,TGCGCCAGCAGCTTGGGCAGGGGAGGCTACGAGCAGTACTTC
NA,TRBV9,TRBJ1-4,15,many,CASSVVGNSDEKLFF,TGTGCCAGCAGCGTAGTCGGCAATTCGGATGAAAAACTGTTTTTT
NA,TRBV2,TRBJ2-5,14,few,CASSERELQETQYF,TGTGCCAGCAGCGAACGGGAGCTCCAAGAGACCCAGTACTTC
NA,TRBV3-1,TRBJ1-2,15,many,CASSRTDAANYGYTF,TGTGCCAGCAGCCGGACAGACGCCGCCAACTATGGCTACACCTTC
NA,TRBV3-1,TRBJ2-2,17,NA,CACSPVVVEGPGGELFF,TGTGCCTGCAGCCCCGTGGTGGTAGAAGGGCCGGGCGGGGAGCTGTTTTTT
NA,TRBV5-6,TRBJ2-7,12,NA,CASSPGLYEQYF,TGTGCCAGCAGCCCCGGGCTCTACGAGCAGTACTTC
TRBD1,TRBV12-3/TRBV12-4,TRBJ1-6,15,many,CASSLTGQGNSPLHF,TGTGCCAGCAGTCTCACGGGACAGGGAAACTCACCCCTCCACTTT
NA,TRBV19,TRBJ1-5,13,few,CASSSTGREPQHF,TGTGCCAGTAGCTCCACAGGGAGGGAGCCCCAGCATTTT